This is a list of T cell receptor beta chains from one sample in a study of control samples from healthy donors and cancer patients. Here immunoSEQ multiplex PCR was the method, and the copy in TCRdb shows in-frame clones only, minus some. The profile covers around 120,000 clones, with roughly nine tenths appearing a single time and about 1.1% taken by the ten largest. Sequencing was carried out using PBMCs. The receptors originated from a woman aged 50 to 60 with colorectal cancer. CDR3s leave out the opening cysteine and the closing phenylalanine or tryptophan. Fields, in order: CDR3 length, J gene, V gene, CDR3 protein.

CDR3 length: 13
J gene: TRBJ2-1
V gene: TRBV11-2
CDR3 protein: ASSGGLSSYNEQF

CDR3 length: 12
J gene: TRBJ1-3
V gene: TRBV19
CDR3 protein: ASGTDLTGNTIY

CDR3 length: 14
J gene: TRBJ1-4
V gene: TRBV18
CDR3 protein: ASSPTGVLANEKLF

CDR3 length: 15
J gene: TRBJ2-7
V gene: TRBV2
CDR3 protein: ASSATGTSGSGYEQY

CDR3 length: 9
J gene: TRBJ1-1
V gene: TRBV12-3/TRBV12-4
CDR3 protein: ASTYRQEAF

CDR3 length: 13
J gene: TRBJ1-3
V gene: TRBV6-5
CDR3 protein: ASSPNRSSGNTIY

CDR3 length: 15
J gene: TRBJ2-5
V gene: TRBV11-2
CDR3 protein: ASSFRGQQGGQETQY

CDR3 length: 13
J gene: TRBJ1-1
V gene: TRBV2
CDR3 protein: ASSPGPALNTEAF

CDR3 length: 12
J gene: TRBJ2-1
V gene: TRBV7-6
CDR3 protein: ASSYAGTKDEQF

CDR3 length: 13
J gene: TRBJ2-7
V gene: TRBV4-1
CDR3 protein: ASSQDFRGLYEQY

CDR3 length: 10
J gene: TRBJ2-1
V gene: TRBV24-1
CDR3 protein: ATSTGYNEQF

CDR3 length: 12
J gene: TRBJ2-5
V gene: TRBV9
CDR3 protein: ASSVAGGAGTQY

CDR3 length: 10
J gene: TRBJ2-7
V gene: TRBV15
CDR3 protein: ATGRTGYEQY

CDR3 length: 17
J gene: TRBJ2-2
V gene: TRBV2
CDR3 protein: ASSEALTGGRTTTGELF

CDR3 length: 13
J gene: TRBJ1-3
V gene: TRBV6-5
CDR3 protein: ASSSGLGDGNTIY

CDR3 length: 10
J gene: TRBJ1-1
V gene: TRBV4-1
CDR3 protein: ASSQSGGEAF

CDR3 length: 12
J gene: TRBJ2-5
V gene: TRBV7-8
CDR3 protein: ASSQGNRQETQY

CDR3 length: 11
J gene: TRBJ1-5
V gene: TRBV27
CDR3 protein: ASSPRGLQPQH

CDR3 length: 13
J gene: TRBJ1-6
V gene: TRBV6-2/TRBV6-3
CDR3 protein: ATRPDGTPGSPLH

CDR3 length: 11
J gene: TRBJ1-1
V gene: TRBV29-1
CDR3 protein: SVGGRRNAEAF

CDR3 length: 15
J gene: TRBJ2-7
V gene: TRBV5-6
CDR3 protein: ASSKWSDVASSYEQY

CDR3 length: 12
J gene: TRBJ1-1
V gene: TRBV27
CDR3 protein: ASSLSLGYTEAF

CDR3 length: 9
J gene: TRBJ1-1
V gene: TRBV6-1
CDR3 protein: ASSEDRVAF

CDR3 length: 14
J gene: TRBJ1-5
V gene: TRBV19
CDR3 protein: ASSGRDRGYNQPQH

CDR3 length: 12
J gene: TRBJ2-5
V gene: TRBV15
CDR3 protein: ATSRGTVGETQY

CDR3 length: 9
J gene: TRBJ2-6
V gene: TRBV7-3
CDR3 protein: ASSSSNVLT

CDR3 length: 11
J gene: TRBJ1-1
V gene: TRBV7-9
CDR3 protein: ASSQTGWDEAF

CDR3 length: 11
J gene: TRBJ2-5
V gene: TRBV25-1
CDR3 protein: ASSSAMWETQY

CDR3 length: 14
J gene: TRBJ2-5
V gene: TRBV3-1/TRBV3-2
CDR3 protein: ASSQDMGVGKETQY

CDR3 length: 15
J gene: TRBJ2-7
V gene: TRBV7-9
CDR3 protein: ASSLPTTRDTSYEQY

CDR3 length: 13
J gene: TRBJ2-1
V gene: TRBV5-1
CDR3 protein: ASSLVRGLMNEQF

CDR3 length: 12
J gene: TRBJ2-3
V gene: TRBV3-1/TRBV3-2
CDR3 protein: ASSNTQGTDTQY

CDR3 length: 12
J gene: TRBJ1-6
V gene: TRBV6-5
CDR3 protein: ASSQDRVNSPLH

CDR3 length: 13
J gene: TRBJ2-2
V gene: TRBV9
CDR3 protein: ASSVEDRGTGELF

CDR3 length: 11
J gene: TRBJ1-1
V gene: TRBV5-1
CDR3 protein: ASSLDRNTEAF

CDR3 length: 12
J gene: TRBJ2-7
V gene: TRBV29-1
CDR3 protein: SVEVRGQGGEQY

CDR3 length: 12
J gene: TRBJ1-4
V gene: TRBV30
CDR3 protein: AWSTGGANEKLF

CDR3 length: 12
J gene: TRBJ1-2
V gene: TRBV25-1
CDR3 protein: ASSDNRDRYGYT

CDR3 length: 11
J gene: TRBJ2-1
V gene: TRBV28
CDR3 protein: ASSPQGLNEQF

CDR3 length: 12
J gene: TRBJ2-7
V gene: TRBV27
CDR3 protein: ASTRTSGSYEQY

CDR3 length: 15
J gene: TRBJ2-1
V gene: TRBV6-2/TRBV6-3
CDR3 protein: ASSYSRGRETYNEQF

CDR3 length: 13
J gene: TRBJ1-6
V gene: TRBV19
CDR3 protein: ASSPTGTANSPLH